The next 24 T cell receptor beta chains were all read from a single sample in a study of cytotoxic CD8 clonotypes in ibrutinib-treated CLL (dated by TCRdb to the early 2020s). The library came from the immunoSEQ multiplex PCR assay. In its TCRdb copy, this immuneACCESS table keeps in-frame sequences only and misses some clones. Where compared with another copy, unresolved V genes explain less than half of these, and the others have no known cause. In all, the sample holds tens of thousands of clones, and roughly 50% of those were seen once. Clones ranked in the top ten supply roughly a quarter of the sample. The label giving this sample's time point can be read as: progressive disease on ibrutinib. The starting material was PBMCs, obtained at disease progression, from a patient treated with ibrutinib. The receptors were gathered from a human donor with chronic lymphocytic leukemia.

This chain connects TRBV27 to TRBJ1-6; D gene ambiguous. The germline CDR1 and CDR2 sequences are MNHEY and SMNVEV (reference sequence). Trimming took off 3 bases at V and 7 bases at J, with 13 bases between the two ends. The CDR3 is 15 residues long. CDR3 nucleotides: TGTGCCAGCAGTTTGCAGGCGGTGTGGAATTCACCCCTCCACTTT. Translation: CASSLQAVWNSPLHF.

In this sample, this clone turned up a few times. The chain links TRBV21-1 to TRBJ2-5; no check of the table's D call, TRBD2, against the DNA was made. TRBV21-1 has pseudogene status. This CDR3 is 16 amino acids long. CDR3 protein: CASSKAGRGSQETQYF. For the CDR3, the DNA is TGTGCCAGCAGCAAAGCCGGGAGGGGGAGCCAAGAGACCCAGTACTTC.

The chain couples TRBV28 to TRBJ1-6; no definite D call. Germline assignment: CDR1 MDHEN and CDR2 SYDVKM. The CDR3 totals 13 residues. The V end lost 8 bases, the J end lost 7 bases, and 12 bases lay between the germline ends. Here the CDR3 DNA reads TGTGCCAGCCTTCGCGATAAGAATTCACCCCTCCACTTT. It codes for CASLRDKNSPLHF.

CDR3 protein: CAGGEHEQFF. CDR3 coding DNA: TGTGCCGGAGGGGAACATGAGCAGTTCTTC. The V gene is TRBV30, the J gene TRBJ2-1; tentatively, D is TRBD2 (6 bases). Germline V gene sequence: CDR1 GTSNPN, CDR2 SVGIG (reference sequence). V was trimmed by 8 bases and J by 8 bases, leaving 10 bases between them. The CDR3 has 10 amino acids.

This clone appeared a few times. This chain connects TRBV18 to TRBJ2-7; D may be TRBD1 or TRBD2 (6 bases each). Between the trimmed V and J ends, which lost 5 bases and 3 bases, there was a span of 14 bases. The CDR3 length is 14 residues. CDR1 KGHSH and CDR2 LQKENI come from the germline V gene. CDR3 protein: CASSDSGGRYEQYF. The CDR3 bases are TGTGCCAGCTCAGATTCCGGGGGCCGCTACGAGCAGTACTTC.

The CDR3 here is CASKQRRDKYNEQFF. In nucleotides, the CDR3 is TGTGCCAGCAAACAACGCCGGGACAAATACAATGAGCAGTTCTTC. The J gene is TRBJ2-1, the V gene TRBV28; the D gene is possibly TRBD1 (6 bases). Trimming removed 7 bases from V and 4 bases from J, with 17 bases in between. From germline, CDR1 is MDHEN and CDR2 SYDVKM. The CDR3 is 15 amino acids.

The chain combines TRBV2 with TRBJ2-5; D not certain. The V end lost 4 bases, the J end lost 5 bases, and 5 bases lay between the germline ends. The length of the CDR3 is 11 residues. Germline V lookup: CDR1 SNHLY, CDR2 FYNNEI. As DNA, the CDR3 is TGTGCCAGCAGTGGCGTGGAGACCCAGTACTTC. Translated: CASSGVETQYF.

Only one count was recorded for this clone. The chain joins TRBV25-1 to TRBJ2-3; D may match TRBD1 or TRBD2 (5 bases each). This CDR3 is 14 amino acids long. CDR1 MGHDK and CDR2 SYGVNS come from the germline V gene. V was shortened by 1 base and J by 6 bases, with 11 bases between the two germline ends. The CDR3 reads CASSEWAGTDTQYF. The CDR3, as DNA: TGTGCCAGCAGTGAATGGGCAGGGACGGATACGCAGTATTTT.

This chain uses TRBV2 with TRBJ2-7; TRBD1 matches 12 bases. Germline assignment: CDR1 SNHLY and CDR2 FYNNEI. The V and J ends lost 7 bases and 3 bases, in that order; junction bases with no gene match: 13. The CDR3 runs to 17 residues. The CDR3 spells CASMSRDRGRIIYEQYF. In nucleotides, the CDR3 is TGTGCCAGCATGAGCCGGGACAGGGGGCGCATAATCTACGAGCAGTACTTC.

The chain has TRBV5-1 and TRBJ1-4, with TRBD1 as a possible D gene (5 bases). The CDR3 extends over 17 amino acids. Germline V gives CDR1 SGHRS, CDR2 YFSETQ. V was shortened by 0 bases and J by 1 base, with 13 bases between the two germline ends. The DNA of the CDR3 is TGCGCCAGCAGCTTGGGGCAGGGCCGAGTAACTAATGAAAAACTGTTTTTT. Amino acid sequence: CASSLGQGRVTNEKLFF.

This sequence joins TRBV15 and TRBJ1-6; D possibly corresponds to TRBD1 (6 bases). The germline CDR1 and CDR2 sequences are LNHNV and YYDKDF (reference sequence). CDR3 length equals 16 residues. Trimming cost V 1 base and J 8 bases, with 15 bases left between them. CDR3 nucleotide sequence: TGTGCCACCAGCAGAGTGGGCCAGGGGCTAGATTCACCCCTCCACTTT. It encodes CATSRVGQGLDSPLHF.

The CDR3 DNA reads TGTGCCAGCAGTTTCATGCGGACTTCGGTGGCAGATACGCAGTATTTT. Protein product: CASSFMRTSVADTQYF. This rearrangement joins TRBV6-5 to TRBJ2-3, with a weak D call TRBD2 (5 bases). CDR3 length: 16 amino acids. CDR1 and CDR2 from the germline V gene are MNHEY and SVGAGI. V was cut by 4 bases and J by 4 bases, with 18 bases left in between.

CDR3 in DNA: TGTGCCTGGAGTAATACAGGGCGCAATCAGCCCCAGCATTTT. It translates to CAWSNTGRNQPQHF. The gene calls are TRBV30 and TRBJ1-5; TRBD1 might be the D (6 bases). The CDR3 consists of 14 residues. The ends were cut back, 2 bases at V and 2 bases at J, with 10 bases in the middle. Germline values: CDR1 GTSNPN, CDR2 SVGIG (reference sequence).

This chain connects TRBV2 to TRBJ2-3, with a weak D call TRBD1 (5 bases). Trimming removed 6 bases from V and 2 bases from J, with 15 bases in between. The CDR3 runs 15 residues. CDR1 is SNHLY, CDR2 FYNNEI, per germline. The CDR3 sequence is CASRRSRDVTDTQYF. CDR3 DNA: TGTGCCAGCAGGCGTAGCAGGGATGTCACAGATACGCAGTATTTT.

V gene TRBV5-1 combines with J gene TRBJ1-5; D perhaps matches TRBD1 (5 bases). This CDR3 contains 15 residues. V was pared by 1 base and J by 7 bases, with 15 bases between. Germline V gene lookup returns CDR1 SGHRS and CDR2 YFSETQ. The CDR3 bases are TGCGCCAGCAGCTTGCAAGGGGCCCGGGAGCAGCCCCAGCATTTT. Translated: CASSLQGAREQPQHF.

This sequence joins TRBV9 and TRBJ2-5, with TRBD1 matching 7 bases. Per the germline V gene, CDR1 is SGDLS and CDR2 is YYNGEE. The CDR3 length is 17 residues. V dropped 3 bases and J dropped 5; count of bases not matched to a gene: 16. The CDR3 nucleotides read TGTGCCAGCAGCGCCTATTCGACAGGGTCGATAGGGGAGACCCAGTACTTC. Encoded protein: CASSAYSTGSIGETQYF.

In its sample, this clone was seen a few times. This chain uses TRBV29-1 with TRBJ1-6; possibly TRBD1 for D (6 bases). This CDR3 contains 13 residues. Germline V lookup: CDR1 SQVTM, CDR2 ANQGSEA. V lost 4 bases and J 5 bases, leaving 9 bases between the germline ends. The CDR3 reads CSVAGANNSPLHF. Written as DNA, the CDR3 is TGCAGCGTTGCGGGGGCGAATAATTCACCCCTCCACTTT. Full variable domain (missing parts from reference TRBV29-1 and TRBJ1-6): SAVISQKPSRDICQRGTSLTIQCQVDSQVTMMFWYRQQPGQSLTLIATANQGSEATYESGFVIDKFPISRPNLTFSTLTVSNMSPEDSSIYLCSVAGANNSPLHFGNGTRLTVT.

V usage is TRBV27 and J usage is TRBJ1-1; unclear D gene. Germline V gene lookup returns CDR1 MNHEY and CDR2 SMNVEV (reference sequence). The CDR3 is made up of 13 amino acids. The V and J ends lost 8 bases and 3 bases respectively, with 13 bases between them. The CDR3 sequence is CASRLEGDTEAFF. In DNA, the CDR3 is TGTGCCAGCCGCTTAGAGGGTGACACTGAAGCTTTCTTT.

This clone has just a few counts. This sequence joins TRBV19 and TRBJ2-7, with D maybe TRBD2 (7 bases). The CDR3 is 15 amino acids. The germline V gene encodes CDR1 LNHDA and CDR2 SQIVND (reference sequence). Trimming pared 3 bases from V and 2 bases from J, leaving 14 bases between. CDR3 residues: CASSILSGGPYEQYF. The CDR3 region has the DNA TGTGCCAGTAGTATTTTGTCGGGGGGCCCCTACGAGCAGTACTTC.

The CDR3 nucleotides read TGTGCCAGCAGCTATGACAGGGACTCCTATAATTCACCCCTCCACTTT. Translation gives CASSYDRDSYNSPLHF. The chain recombines TRBV4-2 with TRBJ1-6; TRBD1 aligns across 7 bases. The CDR3 spans 16 residues. The germline V gene has CDR1 LGHNA and CDR2 YNFKEQ. The trim removed 5 bases at V and 0 bases at J, leaving 4 bases unmatched.

In the case of this clone: The identical CDR3 is also encoded by other nucleotide sequences in the sample. The V and J genes are TRBV6-5 and TRBJ2-7; D is possibly TRBD2 (6 bases). The CDR3 totals 15 residues. Germline V gene sequence: CDR1 MNHEY, CDR2 SVGAGI. V lost 0 bases, J lost 1 base, and 10 bases lay in between. The CDR3 bases are TGTGCCAGCAGTTACTCGGGACTTGGGTCCTACGAGCAGTACTTC. Amino acids: CASSYSGLGSYEQYF.

This clone was detected once. This chain uses TRBV6-4 with TRBJ2-3, with 15 nucleotides matching TRBD2. The germline CDR1 and CDR2 sequences are MRHNA and SNTAGT. The trim removed 0 bases at V and 0 bases at J, leaving 16 bases unmatched. The CDR3 covers 23 residues. Here the CDR3 DNA reads TGTGCCAGCAGTGACTCTCGAGAAAGGCTTTGGACTAGCGGGAGGGAGAGCACAGATACGCAGTATTTT. Its translation: CASSDSRERLWTSGRESTDTQYF.

This chain connects TRBV6-6 to TRBJ1-5; D not resolved. With 5 bases removed from V and 5 bases from J, the gap between germline ends came to 13 bases. The length of the CDR3 is 14 residues. Germline V gene data show CDR1 as MNHNY and CDR2 as SVGAGI (reference sequence). The CDR3, as DNA: TGTGCCAGCAGTCCCAGGTCGCGTGATCAGCCCCAGCATTTT. Protein: CASSPRSRDQPQHF.

The rearrangement links TRBV19 to TRBJ2-1; D is perhaps TRBD1 or TRBD2 (5 bases each). Trimming took off 0 bases at V and 0 bases at J, with 9 bases between the two ends. Germline CDR1 is LNHDA and CDR2 is SQIVND (reference sequence). The CDR3 runs 16 residues. For the CDR3, the DNA is TGTGCCAGTAGTATAGATCGGGGCGGCTCCTACAATGAGCAGTTCTTC. This translates into CASSIDRGGSYNEQFF.